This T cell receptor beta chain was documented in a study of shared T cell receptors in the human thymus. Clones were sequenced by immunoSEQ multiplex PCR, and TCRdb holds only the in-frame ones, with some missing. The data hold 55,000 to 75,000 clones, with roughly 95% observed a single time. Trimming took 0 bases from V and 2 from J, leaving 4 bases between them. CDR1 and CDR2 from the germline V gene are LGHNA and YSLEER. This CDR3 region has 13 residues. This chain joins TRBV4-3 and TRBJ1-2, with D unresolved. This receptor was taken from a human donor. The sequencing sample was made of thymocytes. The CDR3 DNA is TGCGCCAGCAGCCAAGAGGACAACTATGGCTACACCTTC. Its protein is CASSQEDNYGYTF.